This T cell receptor beta chain was captured in a study of blood T cell repertoires in COVID-19 (dated by TCRdb to about 2020). Background for the entire study: Samples covering the acute and convalescent phases of COVID-19 were provided by collaborators in the United States, Italy and Spain. The prospective study material was composed of cDNA or gDNA derived from T cells, B-cell-depleted T cells, or PBMCs. Deeply sampled blood TCRbeta repertoires from subjects exposed to, actively infected with, or recovered from COVID-19 were included in the dataset. The repertoires were released in a freely available public database meant as a resource for research on the immune response to SARS-CoV-2. The samples were drawn from the first 160 participants of the ongoing ImmuneRACE study and from over a thousand subjects provided by 6 global collaborators. The sample metadata nearly always contained a de-identified subject ID, COVID-19 status, age in years and sex. Where available, HLA class I and class II types were obtained from metadata supplied by the sample provider rather than from assay-based typing. Overall study results and their limits: The amount of clinical and demographic metadata varied by source and participant and was provided uncurated.

Collaborating institutions collected whole blood in K2EDTA tubes following their own protocols. Collaborator samples were shipped for TCRbeta analysis as frozen whole blood, isolated PBMCs, or DNA extracted from either sample type. About this clone itself: Its recognized antigen is unknown. Base qualities were left out, and no much larger clone turns up one base away.

TCRbeta CDR3 regions were amplified from genomic DNA by means of the immunoSEQ Assay, a bias-controlled multiplex PCR. Turning to the authors' computational methods: The number of nucleated cells in each sample was estimated from the amplification of reference gene primers within the assay. To quantify the absolute abundance of each unique TCRbeta CDR3 rearrangement, sequence reads were collapsed and filtered. For each sample, productive Simpson clonality was calculated as the square root of Simpson's diversity index over productive rearrangements. This immuneACCESS table, as held by TCRdb, lists in-frame sequences with V and J called but not all clones. Of the missing ones, under half trace to an unresolved V gene in checked studies; the others have no known cause. V and J calls and clone size are those listed in that table; D and trimming were worked out from the DNA. For this sample there are about 260,000 clones; around 90% appear just once. The top ten clones comprise about 0.7% of the sample.

Measured from the cysteine to the phenylalanine, the CDR3 is 15 residues long. Only the CDR3 portion is preserved as DNA: 45 bases, with reading frame beginning at the first base. Reading the germline V gene gives CDR1 MGHRA and CDR2 YSYEKL. Ends trimmed: V by 3 bases, J by 9 bases; bases unmatched to a gene: 11. The chain couples TRBV4-1 to TRBJ2-1; 7 bases in between match TRBD1. The sample taken for sequencing was peripheral blood. This receptor was obtained from a human donor in a cohort sampled during active COVID-19. Read as DNA, the sequence is TGCGCCAGCAGCCAGGGATTACAGGGGAAGGGTGAGCAGTTCTTC. Its amino acids are CASSQGLQGKGEQFF.